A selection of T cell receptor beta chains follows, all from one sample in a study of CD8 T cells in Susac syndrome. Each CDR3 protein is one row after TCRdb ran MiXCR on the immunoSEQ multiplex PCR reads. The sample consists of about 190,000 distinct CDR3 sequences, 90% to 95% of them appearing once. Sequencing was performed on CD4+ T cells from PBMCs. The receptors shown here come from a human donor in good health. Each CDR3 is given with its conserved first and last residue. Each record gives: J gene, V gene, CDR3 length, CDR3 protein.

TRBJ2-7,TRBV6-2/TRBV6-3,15,CASSPYLGVRYEQYF
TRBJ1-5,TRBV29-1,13,CSAGQGSNQPQHF
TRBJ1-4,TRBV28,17,CASSFLTQGAENEKLFF
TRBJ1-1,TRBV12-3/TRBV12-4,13,CASRRTANTEAFF
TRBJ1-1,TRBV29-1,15,CSVSANKVLNTEAFF
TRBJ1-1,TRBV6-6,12,CASTRTNTEAFF
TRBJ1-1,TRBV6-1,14,CASIQRGVSSEAFF
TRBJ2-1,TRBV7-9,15,CASSLGTGRANEQFF
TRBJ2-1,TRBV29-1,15,CSVQEGLAGHNEQFF
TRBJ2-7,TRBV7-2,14,CASSSGRAGYEQYF
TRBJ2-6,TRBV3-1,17,CASSQNERFSGANVLTF
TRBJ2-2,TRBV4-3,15,CASSRTGTGAGELFF
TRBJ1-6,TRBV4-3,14,CASSQVAENSPLHF
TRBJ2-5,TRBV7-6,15,CASSPAGTRSKTQYF
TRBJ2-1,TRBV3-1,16,CASSQDLLAGEQEQFF
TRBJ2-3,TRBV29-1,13,CSVGQARGDTQYF
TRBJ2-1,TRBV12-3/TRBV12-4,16,CASSLYFSGGNNEQFF
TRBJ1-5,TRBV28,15,CASTPGTVSNQPQHF
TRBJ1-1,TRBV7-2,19,CASSLARGRQGPMNTEAFF
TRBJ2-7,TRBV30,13,CAWEGGSSYEQYF
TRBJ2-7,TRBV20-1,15,CSARARLGASYEQYF
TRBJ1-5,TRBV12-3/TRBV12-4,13,CASSLRVLGPQHF
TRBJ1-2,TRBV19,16,CASTPTGNRANYGYTF
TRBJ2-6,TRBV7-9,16,CARRRGQGMGANVLTF
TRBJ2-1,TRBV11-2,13,CASSLDRNNEQFF
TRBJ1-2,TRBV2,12,CASRGQTYGYTF
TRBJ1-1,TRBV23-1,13,CASSQAGSTEAFF
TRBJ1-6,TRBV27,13,CASRPSYNSPLHF
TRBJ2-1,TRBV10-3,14,CAIRYGLARNEQFF
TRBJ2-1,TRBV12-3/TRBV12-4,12,CASSMGQGGQFF
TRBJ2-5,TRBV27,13,CASKRRGEETQYF
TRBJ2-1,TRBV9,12,CASSVVVGEQFF
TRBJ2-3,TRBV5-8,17,CASSFGLAGGNTDTQYF
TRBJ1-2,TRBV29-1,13,CSVDSGRTYGYTF
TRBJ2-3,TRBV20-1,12,CSARGGGGTQYF
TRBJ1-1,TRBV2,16,CASSVSGPRGSTEAFF
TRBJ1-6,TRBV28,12,CASSFNNSPLHF
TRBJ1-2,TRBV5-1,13,CASSLAAGYGYTF
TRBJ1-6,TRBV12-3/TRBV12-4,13,CASSRRTNSPLHF
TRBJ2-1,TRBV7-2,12,CASSPGGREQFF
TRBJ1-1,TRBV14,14,CASTPSLIYTEAFF
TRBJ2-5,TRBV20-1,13,CSAGPSGGETQYF
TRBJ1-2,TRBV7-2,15,CASSPPEAGDYGYTF
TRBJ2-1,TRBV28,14,CASSLGQGGGGKFF
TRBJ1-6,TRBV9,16,CASSVGPGGRESPLHF
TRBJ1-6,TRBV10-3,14,CAISEGGNNSPLHF
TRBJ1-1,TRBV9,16,CASSVGPGATNTEAFF
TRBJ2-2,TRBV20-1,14,CSANRGKRTGELFF
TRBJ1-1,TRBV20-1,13,CSARGGGASEAFF
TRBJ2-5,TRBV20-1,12,CSADGDEETQYF
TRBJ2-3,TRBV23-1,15,CASSLPPASTDTQYF
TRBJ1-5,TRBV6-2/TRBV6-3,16,CASSYGGQGVSQPQHF
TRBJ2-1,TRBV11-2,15,CASSLEGGRYNEQFF
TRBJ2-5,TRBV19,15,CASSIGSKGQETQYF
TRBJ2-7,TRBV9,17,CASSVGIGAGLRHEQYF
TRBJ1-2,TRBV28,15,CASSGQSGGDYGYTF
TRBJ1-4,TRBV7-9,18,CASSAEWGLFAANEKLFF
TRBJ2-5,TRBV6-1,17,CASSETRTGGSGETQYF
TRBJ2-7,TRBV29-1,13,CSVEGRLGHEQYF
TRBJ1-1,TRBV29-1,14,CSVSSRLLNTEAFF